These T cell receptor beta chains were read from a single sample in a study of CD8 T cells in Susac syndrome. TCRdb re-analysed the immunoSEQ multiplex PCR reads in MiXCR, keeping a single row per CDR3 protein. The sample holds a few hundred thousand distinct CDR3 sequences, around 89% seen once. The sequencing sample was made of CD8+ T cells from PBMCs. The receptors here all came from a human donor with multiple sclerosis. Each CDR3 is given with its conserved first and last residue. A D gene is named only where the DNA matches it firmly. Rows give clone size only sometimes, using once, few, many, or a class for an expanded clone.

V gene: TRBV6-5
D gene: TRBD2
clone size: -
J gene: TRBJ2-5
CDR3 DNA: TGTGCCAGCAGTTACTCGGCGGGAGAGGTGGCAGAGACCCAGTACTTC
CDR3 protein: CASSYSAGEVAETQYF

V gene: TRBV10-3
D gene: -
clone size: once
J gene: TRBJ1-5
CDR3 DNA: TGTGCCATCAGATCGGAAACAGGGAAAGGTCAGCCCCAGCATTTT
CDR3 protein: CAIRSETGKGQPQHF

V gene: TRBV20-1
D gene: TRBD2
clone size: -
J gene: TRBJ2-1
CDR3 DNA: TGCAGTGCTAGGTCCGCGGGTAGGGAGGGTCCCCTCAATGAGCAGTTCTTC
CDR3 protein: CSARSAGREGPLNEQFF

V gene: TRBV28
D gene: -
clone size: -
J gene: TRBJ2-3
CDR3 DNA: TGTGCCAGCAGTTTTTTAGGGGGGTCTGGCACAGATACGCAGTATTTT
CDR3 protein: CASSFLGGSGTDTQYF

V gene: TRBV29-1
D gene: -
clone size: -
J gene: TRBJ2-1
CDR3 DNA: TGCAGCGTTGAAGATCTTCAGGGGCGGAATGAGCAGTTCTTC
CDR3 protein: CSVEDLQGRNEQFF

V gene: TRBV15
D gene: -
clone size: -
J gene: TRBJ2-3
CDR3 DNA: TGTGCCACCAGCCGGCGGACTGCCACAGATACGCAGTATTTT
CDR3 protein: CATSRRTATDTQYF

V gene: TRBV5-6
D gene: TRBD2
clone size: -
J gene: TRBJ2-5
CDR3 DNA: TGTGCCAGCACCGCGACTAGCGGGAGGGAGACCCAGTACTTC
CDR3 protein: CASTATSGRETQYF

V gene: TRBV27
D gene: TRBD2
clone size: -
J gene: TRBJ2-3
CDR3 DNA: TGTGCCAGCAGTTATATTGGATTCGGGGGGACAGATACGCAGTATTTT
CDR3 protein: CASSYIGFGGTDTQYF

V gene: TRBV20-1
D gene: TRBD1
clone size: -
J gene: TRBJ1-5
CDR3 DNA: TGCAGTGCAGAAGGACAGGGGGACGTACAGCCCCAGCATTTT
CDR3 protein: CSAEGQGDVQPQHF

V gene: TRBV18
D gene: TRBD1
clone size: -
J gene: TRBJ2-7
CDR3 DNA: TGTGCCAGCTCACCGCGCCGGGACAGGGGGCTCCTTAGCGACTACGAGCAGTACTTC
CDR3 protein: CASSPRRDRGLLSDYEQYF

V gene: TRBV6-4
D gene: TRBD2
clone size: -
J gene: TRBJ2-1
CDR3 DNA: TGTGCCAGCAGTGACGGGGAGGGAGGAATAGATGAGCAGTTCTTC
CDR3 protein: CASSDGEGGIDEQFF

V gene: TRBV6-1
D gene: TRBD1
clone size: -
J gene: TRBJ1-1
CDR3 DNA: TGTGCCAGCGGAAACCCCGGGACAGGGGGGGACACTGAAGCTTTCTTT
CDR3 protein: CASGNPGTGGDTEAFF

V gene: TRBV11-2
D gene: TRBD2
clone size: few
J gene: TRBJ2-3
CDR3 DNA: TGTGCCAGCAGCACCGGGACTAGCGGCACAGATACGCAGTATTTT
CDR3 protein: CASSTGTSGTDTQYF

V gene: TRBV9
D gene: -
clone size: -
J gene: TRBJ2-1
CDR3 DNA: TGTGCCAGCAGCGTGGGTGTTCTAGCGTTTGAGCAGTTCTTC
CDR3 protein: CASSVGVLAFEQFF

V gene: TRBV27
D gene: TRBD1
clone size: -
J gene: TRBJ2-7
CDR3 DNA: TGTGCCAGCAGTTTCCGGACAGGTTACGAGCAGTACTTC
CDR3 protein: CASSFRTGYEQYF

V gene: TRBV4-1
D gene: -
clone size: -
J gene: TRBJ2-5
CDR3 DNA: TGCGCCAGCAGCCAAGACCGGGCGGTTCAAGAGACCCAGTACTTC
CDR3 protein: CASSQDRAVQETQYF

V gene: TRBV27
D gene: TRBD1
clone size: -
J gene: TRBJ1-2
CDR3 DNA: TGTGCCAGCAGTTTATCGTTGGCAGGGGGGATTAAATGGGGCTACACCTTC
CDR3 protein: CASSLSLAGGIKWGYTF

V gene: TRBV28
D gene: -
clone size: -
J gene: TRBJ1-1
CDR3 DNA: TGTGCCATCCAGGGTATTAGCACTGAAGCTTTCTTT
CDR3 protein: CAIQGISTEAFF

V gene: TRBV19
D gene: -
clone size: -
J gene: TRBJ1-1
CDR3 DNA: TGTGCCAGTACCCCAACGGGCGCTGAAGCTTTCTTT
CDR3 protein: CASTPTGAEAFF

V gene: TRBV18
D gene: -
clone size: -
J gene: TRBJ2-5
CDR3 DNA: TGTGCCAGCTCACCACTGGAGGAGCGGGAGACCCAGTACTTC
CDR3 protein: CASSPLEERETQYF

V gene: TRBV20-1
D gene: -
clone size: -
J gene: TRBJ2-1
CDR3 DNA: TGCAGTGCCGTAGCGGCAGTCCGCAATGAGCAGTTCTTC
CDR3 protein: CSAVAAVRNEQFF

V gene: TRBV7-8
D gene: TRBD2
clone size: -
J gene: TRBJ2-5
CDR3 DNA: TGTGCCAGCAGCTCCCTGGGACTAGCGGGGGAAGAGACCCAGTACTTC
CDR3 protein: CASSSLGLAGEETQYF

V gene: TRBV7-8
D gene: TRBD2
clone size: -
J gene: TRBJ2-1
CDR3 DNA: TGTGCCAGCTTGGGACTAGCGGCGGACAATGAGCAGTTCTTC
CDR3 protein: CASLGLAADNEQFF

V gene: TRBV14
D gene: -
clone size: -
J gene: TRBJ2-7
CDR3 DNA: TGTGCCAGCAGCCAACAAGGGTCCGCGAGCTCCTACGAGCAGTACTTC
CDR3 protein: CASSQQGSASSYEQYF

V gene: TRBV27
D gene: TRBD1
clone size: few
J gene: TRBJ2-1
CDR3 DNA: TGTGCCAGCAGCCGACAGGGGTTCGGGTCCTACAATGAGCAGTTCTTC
CDR3 protein: CASSRQGFGSYNEQFF

V gene: TRBV7-9
D gene: -
clone size: -
J gene: TRBJ2-2
CDR3 DNA: TGTGCCAGCAGCTCCGACAGGGAGGGCACCGGGGAGCTGTTTTTT
CDR3 protein: CASSSDREGTGELFF

V gene: TRBV9
D gene: -
clone size: -
J gene: TRBJ2-3
CDR3 DNA: TGTGCCAGCAGCCCAAGGGGACAAGATACGCAGTATTTT
CDR3 protein: CASSPRGQDTQYF

V gene: TRBV7-9
D gene: TRBD2
clone size: -
J gene: TRBJ2-7
CDR3 DNA: TGTGCCAGCAGCTTATCGCCTAGCGGGAGCTCGACCTACGAGCAGTACTTC
CDR3 protein: CASSLSPSGSSTYEQYF

V gene: TRBV19
D gene: -
clone size: -
J gene: TRBJ2-3
CDR3 DNA: TGTGCCAGTAGTATTGGAGATACGCAGTATTTT
CDR3 protein: CASSIGDTQYF

V gene: TRBV27
D gene: -
clone size: few
J gene: TRBJ2-3
CDR3 DNA: TGTGCCAGCAGTTTATCCGCGTCGGGCACAGATACGCAGTATTTT
CDR3 protein: CASSLSASGTDTQYF

V gene: TRBV29-1
D gene: -
clone size: once
J gene: TRBJ2-7
CDR3 DNA: TGCAGCGTTGTGGGGGCCCTGGGAGGCTACGAGCAGTACTTC
CDR3 protein: CSVVGALGGYEQYF

V gene: TRBV20-1
D gene: TRBD1
clone size: -
J gene: TRBJ1-5
CDR3 DNA: TGCAGTGCTAGGGCCCAGGGGGGGCCAAGCAATCAGCCCCAGCATTTT
CDR3 protein: CSARAQGGPSNQPQHF

V gene: TRBV5-1
D gene: TRBD1
clone size: -
J gene: TRBJ2-4
CDR3 DNA: TGCGCCAGCAGCAGAACAGGGGGCAATGAAAACATTCAGTACTTC
CDR3 protein: CASSRTGGNENIQYF

V gene: TRBV7-9
D gene: -
clone size: -
J gene: TRBJ1-1
CDR3 DNA: TGTGCCAGCAGCCCGCAGGGAGAAGCTTTCTTT
CDR3 protein: CASSPQGEAFF

V gene: TRBV20-1
D gene: TRBD2
clone size: -
J gene: TRBJ2-3
CDR3 DNA: TGCAGTGCTATAGCGGGAGGGCCAACAGATACGCAGTATTTT
CDR3 protein: CSAIAGGPTDTQYF

V gene: TRBV4-3
D gene: TRBD2
clone size: -
J gene: TRBJ2-3
CDR3 DNA: TGCGCCAGCAGCCAAGATACCGGGGGGGGCACAGATACGCAGTATTTT
CDR3 protein: CASSQDTGGGTDTQYF

V gene: TRBV6-5
D gene: -
clone size: -
J gene: TRBJ2-4
CDR3 DNA: TGTGCCAGCAGTAAGAGGGGGGCAGGTAACATTCAGTACTTC
CDR3 protein: CASSKRGAGNIQYF

V gene: TRBV20-1
D gene: TRBD1
clone size: -
J gene: TRBJ1-1
CDR3 DNA: TGCAGTGCTAGACTTCCCGACAGGGACACTGAAGCTTTCTTT
CDR3 protein: CSARLPDRDTEAFF

V gene: TRBV29-1
D gene: -
clone size: -
J gene: TRBJ1-2
CDR3 DNA: TGCAGCGTTGTTATTTTAAAGGGCAGGAACTATGGCTACACCTTC
CDR3 protein: CSVVILKGRNYGYTF

V gene: TRBV6-5
D gene: -
clone size: -
J gene: TRBJ2-6
CDR3 DNA: TGTGCCAGCAGTTATGGCTCTGGGGCCAACGTCCTGACTTTC
CDR3 protein: CASSYGSGANVLTF

V gene: TRBV6-6
D gene: -
clone size: once
J gene: TRBJ2-7
CDR3 DNA: TGTGCCAGCGACTCAGGGGGGGTTTCCTACGAGCAGTACTTC
CDR3 protein: CASDSGGVSYEQYF

V gene: TRBV4-3
D gene: TRBD2
clone size: -
J gene: TRBJ2-3
CDR3 DNA: TGCGCCAGCAGCCAAGAGGGGACTAGAAGAACAGATACGCAGTATTTT
CDR3 protein: CASSQEGTRRTDTQYF

V gene: TRBV20-1
D gene: TRBD1
clone size: -
J gene: TRBJ2-7
CDR3 DNA: TGCAGTGCTAATTGGCTACCAGGGGGCTACGAGCAGTACTTC
CDR3 protein: CSANWLPGGYEQYF

V gene: TRBV12-3/TRBV12-4
D gene: -
clone size: -
J gene: TRBJ2-5
CDR3 DNA: TGTGCCAGTACCGGACCGTCCCAAGAGACCCAGTACTTC
CDR3 protein: CASTGPSQETQYF

V gene: TRBV19
D gene: -
clone size: -
J gene: TRBJ1-6
CDR3 DNA: TGTGCCAGTAGGTACGGCTCCTATAATTCACCCCTCCACTTT
CDR3 protein: CASRYGSYNSPLHF

V gene: TRBV12-3/TRBV12-4
D gene: -
clone size: -
J gene: TRBJ1-1
CDR3 DNA: TGTGCCAGCACAAACGGACAGCCGACCATGAACACTGAAGCTTTCTTT
CDR3 protein: CASTNGQPTMNTEAFF

V gene: TRBV30
D gene: -
clone size: -
J gene: TRBJ1-3
CDR3 DNA: TGTGCCTGGAGTGGGCCCTCTGGAAACACCATATATTTT
CDR3 protein: CAWSGPSGNTIYF

V gene: TRBV20-1
D gene: -
clone size: -
J gene: TRBJ1-2
CDR3 DNA: TGCAGTGCTTTACTTGACTACACCTTC
CDR3 protein: CSALLDYTF

V gene: TRBV9
D gene: TRBD2
clone size: -
J gene: TRBJ2-3
CDR3 DNA: TGTGCCAGCAGCGTAGGGTTAGCGGGACCCACAGATACGCAGTATTTT
CDR3 protein: CASSVGLAGPTDTQYF

V gene: TRBV29-1
D gene: TRBD2
clone size: -
J gene: TRBJ2-7
CDR3 DNA: TGCAGCGTAAGACTAGCGGAGTCTTACGAGCAGTACTTC
CDR3 protein: CSVRLAESYEQYF

V gene: TRBV19
D gene: TRBD1
clone size: -
J gene: TRBJ2-2
CDR3 DNA: TGTGCCAGTAGTCTCGGGACAGGGATCACCGGGGAGCTGTTTTTT
CDR3 protein: CASSLGTGITGELFF

V gene: TRBV27
D gene: TRBD2
clone size: -
J gene: TRBJ2-6
CDR3 DNA: TGTGCCAGTAAGCGGGGCGGTGGGGCCAACGTCCTGACTTTC
CDR3 protein: CASKRGGGANVLTF